This is a list of T cell receptor beta chains from one sample in a study of siplizumab effects on memory and regulatory T cells. Some clones are missing from TCRdb's copy, which holds only in-frame ones; the method was immunoSEQ multiplex PCR. Of over 65,000 clones listed, over 90% are singletons. The specimen was CD8+ T cells sorted from blood. The source is a human donor in good health. Both conserved end residues are part of each CDR3. D genes are given only for firm matches. Size tells how often a clone was seen (once, few, many) or the class of an expanded clone, and some rows leave it out.

J	D	V	length	size	DNA	CDR3
TRBJ1-4	NA	TRBV7-9	12	NA	TGTGCCAGCAGCCTCGGAGGGTCCCCACTGTTTTTT	CASSLGGSPLFF
TRBJ2-1	NA	TRBV19	13	NA	TGTGCCAGTAGTACTATAGCGGTCGATGAGCAGTTCTTC	CASSTIAVDEQFF
TRBJ1-1	NA	TRBV5-1	15	NA	TGCGCCAGCACCCTGAGGCCTATCATGAACACTGAAGCTTTCTTT	CASTLRPIMNTEAFF
TRBJ2-1	NA	TRBV5-3	19	NA	TGTGCCAGAAGCGATAGGACAGCGACGCCGGGACTTCCCTACAATGAGCAGTTCTTC	CARSDRTATPGLPYNEQFF
TRBJ2-7	TRBD1	TRBV23-1	15	NA	TGCGCCAGCACAAGTAGACAGGGCGAGACCTACGAGCAGTACTTC	CASTSRQGETYEQYF
TRBJ2-5	NA	TRBV7-8	17	NA	TGTGCCAGCAGCTTTTTCGGGGCGGGAACCCCCGTGGAGACCCAGTACTTC	CASSFFGAGTPVETQYF
TRBJ2-5	TRBD2	TRBV27	17	NA	TGTGCCAGCAGTTTTCTGGCTAGCGGGAGAGACCAAGAGACCCAGTACTTC	CASSFLASGRDQETQYF
TRBJ2-7	NA	TRBV12-5	14	NA	TGTGCTAGTGGGTCCCGGGGCCCCTACTACGAGCAGTACTTC	CASGSRGPYYEQYF
TRBJ1-4	NA	TRBV25-1	15	NA	TGTGCCAGCAGTGAATCGGAAGGGATTAATGAAAAACTGTTTTTT	CASSESEGINEKLFF
TRBJ2-3	NA	TRBV7-9	12	NA	TGTGCCAGCAGCTTCAGCACAGATACGCAGTATTTT	CASSFSTDTQYF
TRBJ1-4	TRBD1	TRBV28	16	NA	TGTGCCAGCAGTCAAATACAGGGGGCAACTAATGAAAAACTGTTTTTT	CASSQIQGATNEKLFF
TRBJ2-7	NA	TRBV9	13	NA	TGTGCCAGCAGCGTAGGGGGGTTCGACGAGCAGTACTTC	CASSVGGFDEQYF
TRBJ2-7	TRBD2	TRBV7-2	12	once	TGTAGTAGCCAGCGGGGAGACTACGAGCAGTACTTC	CSSQRGDYEQYF
TRBJ1-2	TRBD1	TRBV6-1	14	once	TGTGCCAGCAGTGCGTTTGGAGGGGGCTCTGGCTACACCTTC	CASSAFGGGSGYTF
TRBJ1-5	NA	TRBV6-1	14	NA	TGTGCCAGCAGTGAATACGAGGGGAATCAGCCCCAGCATTTT	CASSEYEGNQPQHF
TRBJ2-3	TRBD1	TRBV19	12	NA	TGTGCCAGTAGTATCGGGGACAGGGTGCAATATTTT	CASSIGDRVQYF
TRBJ2-2	NA	TRBV11-2	13	NA	TGTGCCAGCAGCTCGATACTTCCCGGGGAGCTGTTTTTT	CASSSILPGELFF
TRBJ1-2	TRBD1	TRBV7-6	14	NA	TGTGCCAGCAGCCCGGGACAGGGAGTCTATGGCTACACCTTC	CASSPGQGVYGYTF
TRBJ1-2	NA	TRBV19	14	NA	TGTGCCAGTAGTATAGGGACGGAGTACTATGGCTACACCTTC	CASSIGTEYYGYTF
TRBJ1-3	NA	TRBV7-9	16	NA	TGTGCCAGCAGCTTAGCCGGGGGTAGCTCGGGAAACACCATATATTTT	CASSLAGGSSGNTIYF
TRBJ2-2	TRBD1	TRBV29-1	13	NA	TGCAGCGTGACAGGGTCCGGCACCGGGGAGCTGTTTTTT	CSVTGSGTGELFF
TRBJ2-7	NA	TRBV18	17	once	TGTGCCAGCTCACTCCGCCCGGTGACCAGGGTGGACTACGAGCAGTACTTC	CASSLRPVTRVDYEQYF
TRBJ2-7	NA	TRBV2	13	NA	TGTGCCAGCAGTGATCCAGGGTCCTACGAGCAGTACTTC	CASSDPGSYEQYF
TRBJ2-7	NA	TRBV9	15	NA	TGTGCCAGCAGCGTAGGTTCGGGGGCTCTTTACGAGCAGTACTTC	CASSVGSGALYEQYF
TRBJ2-5	NA	TRBV14	14	NA	TGTGCCAGCAGTTTAGGGCCGGGCCTCGAGACCCAGTACTTC	CASSLGPGLETQYF
TRBJ2-7	NA	TRBV19	13	NA	TGTGCCAGTAGTATCAGGGTCGAGTACGAGCAGTACTTC	CASSIRVEYEQYF
TRBJ2-7	TRBD2	TRBV27	16	NA	TGTGCCAGCAGTTTAAGACTAGCGGGAGTTCCCTACGAGCAGTACTTC	CASSLRLAGVPYEQYF
TRBJ2-7	NA	TRBV9	14	NA	TGTGCCAGCAGCGTAGATGGGACACCGTACGAGCAGTACTTC	CASSVDGTPYEQYF
TRBJ1-1	NA	TRBV6-5	13	NA	TGTGCCAGCAGTGCCTTAGATAACACTGAAGCTTTCTTT	CASSALDNTEAFF
TRBJ1-1	NA	TRBV19	14	NA	TGTGCCAGTAGCTCGGACAGACAGAACACTGAAGCTTTCTTT	CASSSDRQNTEAFF
TRBJ2-1	TRBD1	TRBV9	14	NA	TGTGCCAGCAGCGTAGGGGGACAGGGGAATGAGCAGTTCTTC	CASSVGGQGNEQFF
TRBJ1-4	NA	TRBV28	18	NA	TGTGCCAGCAGTAGACCTAAAGGGCTAGGGGCAACTAATGAAAAACTGTTTTTT	CASSRPKGLGATNEKLFF
TRBJ2-1	TRBD1	TRBV27	14	NA	TGTGCCAGCAGTTCGGGACAGAATATCAATGAGCAGTTCTTC	CASSSGQNINEQFF
TRBJ2-7	TRBD2	TRBV11-2	17	NA	TGTGCCAGCAGCTTACCCCTAGCGGGTGCCCTATCCTACGAGCAGTACTTC	CASSLPLAGALSYEQYF
TRBJ1-4	NA	TRBV5-4	14	NA	TGTGCCAGCAGCTTGACGGGAGCTAATGAAAAACTGTTTTTT	CASSLTGANEKLFF
TRBJ2-2	TRBD2	TRBV5-6	16	NA	TGTGCCAGCAGCTTCTCAAGCGGGGGGGCCGTCGGGGAGCTGTTTTTT	CASSFSSGGAVGELFF
TRBJ2-7	TRBD2	TRBV4-1	15	NA	TGCGCCAGCAGCCAAGATACGGGACTAGCGGGTGAGCAGTACTTC	CASSQDTGLAGEQYF
TRBJ2-2	NA	TRBV15	15	few	TGTGCCACCAGCAATCGGGGAAAGGACACCGGGGAGCTGTTTTTT	CATSNRGKDTGELFF
TRBJ1-1	NA	TRBV4-1	15	NA	TGCGCCAGCAGCCAAGGGGCAGGAATGAACACTGAAGCTTTCTTT	CASSQGAGMNTEAFF
TRBJ2-7	NA	TRBV6-1	11	NA	TGTGCCATGGGGGCCTCCTACGAGCAGTACTTC	CAMGASYEQYF
TRBJ2-3	TRBD1	TRBV14	14	NA	TGTGCCAGCAGCACCGGGACAGGGTCAGATACGCAGTATTTT	CASSTGTGSDTQYF
TRBJ2-4	TRBD2	TRBV7-9	19	NA	TGTGCCAGCAGCTTAGAAGCTAGCGGGCCCCCTTTAGCCAAAAACATTCAGTACTTC	CASSLEASGPPLAKNIQYF
TRBJ2-7	TRBD1	TRBV9	14	NA	TGTGCCAGCAGCCCGAACCCAGGGGGCTACGAGCAGTACTTC	CASSPNPGGYEQYF
TRBJ2-2	NA	TRBV19	13	NA	TGTGCCAGTAGCGGACTTTCCACCGGGGAGCTGTTTTTT	CASSGLSTGELFF
TRBJ2-7	NA	TRBV28	12	NA	TGTGCCAGCGGCGGGGACATATGGGAGCAGTACTTC	CASGGDIWEQYF
TRBJ1-2	NA	TRBV28	13	NA	TGTGCCAGCAGCTCGCCGGGGGTTTATGGCTACACCTTC	CASSSPGVYGYTF
TRBJ2-7	TRBD1	TRBV6-1	13	NA	TGTGCCAGCAGTAGGGACAGGACCTACGAGCAGTACTTC	CASSRDRTYEQYF
TRBJ2-1	NA	TRBV19	14	NA	TGTGCCAGTAGTGAGGGCAACTCCTACAATGAGCAGTTCTTC	CASSEGNSYNEQFF
TRBJ2-3	NA	TRBV2	11	NA	TGTGCCAGCAGCGACACAGATACGCAGTATTTT	CASSDTDTQYF
TRBJ1-2	TRBD1	TRBV5-1	14	NA	TGCGCCAGCAGCTTGGGGACAGGCCTCTATGGCTACACCTTC	CASSLGTGLYGYTF
TRBJ2-2	TRBD2	TRBV7-6	16	NA	TGTGCCAGCAGCTCCAGACTAGCGCCGAACACCGGGGAGCTGTTTTTT	CASSSRLAPNTGELFF
TRBJ2-5	TRBD2	TRBV7-2	15	once	TGTGCCAGCAGCTTAGGTATTAGCGGGCTGGAGACCCAGTACTTC	CASSLGISGLETQYF
TRBJ2-2	NA	TRBV5-1	14	NA	TGCGCCAGCAGCTTGGGCCCGAACACCGGGGAGCTGTTTTTT	CASSLGPNTGELFF
TRBJ2-5	NA	TRBV5-6	15	NA	TGTGCCAGCAGCTTGGGCACAGCGTTTCAAGAGACCCAGTACTTC	CASSLGTAFQETQYF
TRBJ1-2	NA	TRBV27	15	NA	TGTGCCAGCAGCATATCTGACAGCAGGCGATATGGCTACACCTTC	CASSISDSRRYGYTF